Each of the 17 T cell receptor beta chains below was sequenced from the same sample in a study of blood T cell repertoires in COVID-19. Using immunoSEQ multiplex PCR, the repertoire was profiled, and TCRdb retains in-frame clones only, with some absent. Among tens of thousands of clones, less than 95% were seen once, and the ten largest hold 0.52%. The source material was peripheral blood. The origin of the receptors is a man aged 50 or older with COVID-19, enrolled during active disease.

The J gene is TRBJ2-7, the V gene TRBV11-2, with 7 bases that match TRBD2. Germline CDR1 and CDR2: SGHAT and FQNNGV. V shed 1 base and J 0 bases; nucleotides not matched to a gene: 3. The CDR3 runs 15 residues. This CDR3 reads CASSLGGGSSYEQYF. DNA of the CDR3: TGTGCCAGCAGCTTAGGGGGCGGGAGCTCCTACGAGCAGTACTTC.

The chain employs TRBV21-1 and TRBJ2-3; the table names TRBD2, a call not compared with the DNA. TRBV21-1 is a known pseudogene. The CDR3 has 14 residues. As DNA, the CDR3 is TGTGCCAGCAGCAAATGGCGGGAGACAGATACGCAGTATTTT. Protein product: CASSKWRETDTQYF.

The chain is built from TRBV15 and TRBJ2-3; possible D gene TRBD2, 6 bases. Trimming removed 3 bases from V and 3 bases from J, with 10 bases in between. The CDR3 spans 14 residues. The germline CDR1 and CDR2 sequences are LNHNV and YYDKDF (reference sequence). The CDR3 DNA reads TGTGCCACCAGCAGGGAGGGAGTAACAGATACGCAGTATTTT. It codes for CATSREGVTDTQYF.

This chain links TRBV4-3 with TRBJ2-2; D uncertain. Per the germline V gene, CDR1 is LGHNA and CDR2 is YSLEER. Trimming stripped 1 base from V and 0 bases from J, with 18 bases between. The length of the CDR3 is 19 residues. In DNA, the CDR3 is TGCGCCAGCAGCCAAGCCGTTCGTAGGTCAGCGTCGAACACCGGGGAGCTGTTTTTT. This codes for CASSQAVRRSASNTGELFF.

CDR3 DNA sequence: TGTGCCACCAGTGGCCTACCCGGGACCGGGGAGCTGTTTTTT. It codes for CATSGLPGTGELFF. The chain couples TRBV24-1 to TRBJ2-2; D unresolved. Trimming shortened V by 5 bases and J by 5 bases, and 11 bases separated the two germline ends. CDR3 length: 14 residues. Germline assignment: CDR1 KGHDR and CDR2 SFDVKD.

The rearrangement joins TRBV2 to TRBJ2-1; D unresolved. CDR3 length: 15 amino acids. V was pared by 2 bases and J by 6 bases, with 14 bases between. The germline CDR1 and CDR2 sequences are SNHLY and FYNNEI. The CDR3 coding sequence is TGTGCCAGCAGTGAATCTGGGCTACCCATCAATGAGCAGTTCTTC. Translating gives CASSESGLPINEQFF. The variable domain in full, completed from reference TRBV2 and TRBJ2-1, reads EPEVTQTPSHQVTQMGQEVILRCVPISNHLYFYWYRQILGQKVEFLVSFYNNEISEKSEIFDDQFSVERPDGSNFTLKIRSTKLEDSAMYFCASSESGLPINEQFFGPGTRLTVL.

The chain couples TRBV4-2 to TRBJ2-7; 10 bases match TRBD2. This CDR3 region has 16 residues. Germline CDR1 reads LGHNA; CDR2 reads YNFKEQ. Germline trimming cut 3 bases from V and 7 bases from J; bases unmatched to any gene: 12. The CDR3 nucleotides are TGTGCCAGCAGCCAGGCAAGGGCTAGCGGGAGTCATGAGCAGTACTTC. Protein sequence: CASSQARASGSHEQYF.

The chain couples TRBV4-2 to TRBJ1-2; 9 nucleotides agree with TRBD1. This CDR3 has 15 amino acids. Per germline, CDR1 LGHNA and CDR2 YNFKEQ. Trimming at V came to 5 bases and at J to 3 bases, leaving 7 bases not matched to a gene. The CDR3 here is CASSEGQGRDYGYTF. CDR3 nucleotides: TGTGCCAGCAGCGAGGGACAGGGAAGGGACTATGGCTACACCTTC.

This chain joins TRBV5-1 and TRBJ1-1; 10 positions match TRBD1. CDR1 and CDR2 (germline): SGHRS, YFSETQ. This CDR3 has 15 amino acids. Germline trimming cut 4 bases from V and 4 bases from J; bases unmatched to any gene: 7. The CDR3 protein is CASSQTGTGVTEAFF. CDR3 bases: TGCGCCAGCAGCCAGACCGGGACAGGGGTCACTGAAGCTTTCTTT.

The rearrangement uses TRBV2 and TRBJ2-7, with D uncertain. The CDR3 covers 12 residues. Germline V gene data show CDR1 as SNHLY and CDR2 as FYNNEI. Between the trimmed V and J ends, which lost 0 bases and 7 bases, there was a span of 7 bases. The CDR3 here is CASSEARLEQYF. The CDR3 DNA is TGTGCCAGCAGTGAAGCGAGACTTGAGCAGTACTTC.

This clone has just a few counts. This sequence joins TRBV6-5 and TRBJ2-7, with 8 bases lining up with TRBD2. This CDR3 region has 14 residues. V was clipped by 0 bases and J by 6 bases; unmatched bases: 4. Per the germline V gene, CDR1 is MNHEY and CDR2 is SVGAGI. CDR3 sequence: CASSYSGTRAEQYF. The CDR3 DNA follows: TGTGCCAGCAGTTACTCAGGGACTAGGGCCGAGCAGTACTTC.

This clone was seen once. The chain combines TRBV14 with TRBJ2-5; possibly TRBD1 for D (5 bases). This CDR3 is 15 amino acids long. Per the germline V gene, CDR1 is SGHDN and CDR2 is FVKESK. The germline V and J ends were trimmed by 1 base and 2 bases, with 11 bases remaining between them. The chain's CDR3 is CASSQAGARQETQYF. CDR3 in DNA: TGTGCCAGCAGCCAAGCTGGGGCCCGTCAAGAGACCCAGTACTTC.

This clone was observed a handful of times. V gene TRBV5-1 combines with J gene TRBJ2-2; 7 bases align to TRBD1. Germline-derived CDR1 and CDR2 are SGHRS and YFSETQ. V was clipped by 0 bases and J by 1 base; unmatched bases: 6. The CDR3 is 17 residues long. This chain's CDR3 is CASSLVGGGLNTGELFF. The CDR3 DNA follows: TGCGCCAGCAGCTTGGTAGGGGGCGGTTTGAACACCGGGGAGCTGTTTTTT.

The V gene is TRBV6-5, the J gene TRBJ2-7, with TRBD1 matching 9 bases. CDR1 is MNHEY, CDR2 SVGAGI, per germline. Trimming removed 2 bases from V and 5 bases from J; junction bases left unmatched: 10. CDR3 length: 16 residues. This chain's CDR3 is CASSYMGTGWVDEQYF. The CDR3 DNA is TGTGCCAGCAGTTACATGGGGACAGGGTGGGTGGACGAGCAGTACTTC.

This chain connects TRBV4-2 to TRBJ2-7; D remains unclear. Trimming removed 0 bases at V and 0 bases at J, with 6 bases between. CDR3 length equals 14 residues. The germline CDR1 and CDR2 sequences are LGHNA and YNFKEQ. CDR3 sequence reads: CASSQEWSSYEQYF. The CDR3 nucleotides are TGTGCCAGCAGCCAAGAATGGAGCTCCTACGAGCAGTACTTC.

This clone was recorded only once. This chain uses TRBV19 with TRBJ1-1, with a tentative D call TRBD1 (5 bases). From germline, CDR1 is LNHDA and CDR2 SQIVND (reference sequence). Trimming shortened V by 6 bases and J by 5 bases, and 22 bases separated the two germline ends. The CDR3 has 16 residues. CDR3 nucleotide sequence: TGTGCCAGTAGCACCCGGGGATCAGGGAGGGGAACTGAAGCTTTCTTT. Translating it yields CASSTRGSGRGTEAFF.

CDR3 residues: CASTLAGGGGFEQYF. For the CDR3, the DNA is TGTGCCAGCACACTCGCGGGGGGAGGGGGCTTCGAGCAGTACTTC. The chain recombines TRBV6-5 with TRBJ2-7; D may be TRBD2 (8 bases). CDR1 is MNHEY and CDR2 is SVGAGI in the germline V gene. CDR3 size: 15 residues. V shed 7 bases and J shed 6 bases, with 22 bases lying between them.